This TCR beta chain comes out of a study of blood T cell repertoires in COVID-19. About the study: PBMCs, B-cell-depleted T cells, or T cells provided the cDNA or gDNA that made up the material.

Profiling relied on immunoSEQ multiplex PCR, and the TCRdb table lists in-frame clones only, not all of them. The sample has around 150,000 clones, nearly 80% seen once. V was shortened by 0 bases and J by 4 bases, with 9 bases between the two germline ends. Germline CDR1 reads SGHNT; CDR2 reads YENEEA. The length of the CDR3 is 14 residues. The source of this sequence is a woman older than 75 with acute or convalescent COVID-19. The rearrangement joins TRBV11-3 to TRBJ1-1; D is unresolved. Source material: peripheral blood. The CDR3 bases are TGTGCCAGCAGCTTAGATCTGGGGAGCACTGAAGCTTTCTTT. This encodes CASSLDLGSTEAFF. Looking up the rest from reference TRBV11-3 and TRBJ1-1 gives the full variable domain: EAGVVQSPRYKIIEKKQPVAFWCNPISGHNTLYWYLQNLGQGPELLIRYENEEAVDDSQLPKDRFSAERLKGVDSTLKIQPAELGDSAVYLCASSLDLGSTEAFFGQGTRLTVV.